The entry below describes one T cell receptor beta chain. Germline CDR1 is LNHNV and CDR2 is YYDKDF (reference sequence). With 1 base clipped from V and 5 bases from J, the junction kept 6 bases outside the gene matches. CDR3 length: 16 amino acids. The data stem from a study of blood T cell repertoires in COVID-19. The wider study: Nucleic acid was either cDNA or gDNA, and it came from T cells, B-cell-depleted T cells, or PBMCs.

In terms of age and location, participants ranged from roughly 18 to 95 years and lived in about two dozen US areas. The table came from immunoSEQ multiplex PCR; TCRdb's copy has only in-frame clones and leaves some out. The sample includes approximately 280,000 clones, around nine tenths of them seen just once. The sample was PBMCs or T cells enriched from blood (not recorded which). The receptor comes from a woman aged 60 to 75 who had recovered from COVID-19. V gene TRBV15 combines with J gene TRBJ1-5; 9 bases map to TRBD1. The CDR3: CATSRVTGGYYQPQHF. As DNA, the CDR3 is TGTGCCACCAGCAGAGTTACAGGGGGCTATTATCAGCCCCAGCATTTT. Using reference TRBV15 and TRBJ1-5 for the parts outside the CDR3, the full variable domain is DAMVIQNPRYQVTQFGKPVTLSCSQTLNHNVMYWYQQKSSQAPKLLFHYYDKDFNNEADTPDNFQSRRPNTSFCFLDIRSPGLGDTAMYLCATSRVTGGYYQPQHFGDGTRLSIL.